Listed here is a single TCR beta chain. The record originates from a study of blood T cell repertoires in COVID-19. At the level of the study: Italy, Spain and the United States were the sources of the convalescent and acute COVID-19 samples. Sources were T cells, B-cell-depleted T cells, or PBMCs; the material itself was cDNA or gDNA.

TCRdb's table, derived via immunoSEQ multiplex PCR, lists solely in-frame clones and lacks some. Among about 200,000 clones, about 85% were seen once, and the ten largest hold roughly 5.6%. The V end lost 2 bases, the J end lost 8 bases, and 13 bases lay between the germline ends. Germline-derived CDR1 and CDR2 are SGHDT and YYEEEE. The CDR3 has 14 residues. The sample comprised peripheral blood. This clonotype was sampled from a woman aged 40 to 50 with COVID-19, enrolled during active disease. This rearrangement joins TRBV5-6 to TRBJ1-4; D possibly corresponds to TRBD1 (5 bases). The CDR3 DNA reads TGTGCCAGCAGCTTTTTACAGGTTGGGGAAAAACTGTTTTTT. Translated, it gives CASSFLQVGEKLFF. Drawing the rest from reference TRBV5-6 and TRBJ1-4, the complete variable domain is DAGVTQSPTHLIKTRGQQVTLRCSPKSGHDTVSWYQQALGQGPQFIFQYYEEEERQRGNFPDRFSGHQFPNYSSELNVNALLLGDSALYLCASSFLQVGEKLFFGSGTQLSVL.